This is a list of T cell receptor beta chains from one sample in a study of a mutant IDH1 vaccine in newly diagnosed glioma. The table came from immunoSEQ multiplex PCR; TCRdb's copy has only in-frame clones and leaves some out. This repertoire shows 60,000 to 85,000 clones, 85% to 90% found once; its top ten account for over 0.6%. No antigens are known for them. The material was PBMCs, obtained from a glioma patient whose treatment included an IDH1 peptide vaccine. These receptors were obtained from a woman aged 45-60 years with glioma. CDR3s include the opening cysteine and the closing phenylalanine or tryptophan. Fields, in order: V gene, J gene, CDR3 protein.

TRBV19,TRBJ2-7,CASSPWDSEGEQYF
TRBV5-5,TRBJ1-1,CASSLVGQTEAFF
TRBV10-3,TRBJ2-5,CAIQGGAPQETQYF
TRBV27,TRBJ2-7,CASSFQLADSSYEQYF
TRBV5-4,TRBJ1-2,CASSLLQGANYGYTF
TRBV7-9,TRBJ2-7,CASSLIVGAGEQYF
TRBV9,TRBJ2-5,CASSPRAHQETQYF
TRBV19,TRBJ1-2,CASSIGGGQYGYTF
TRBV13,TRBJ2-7,CASSPGLAVYEQYF
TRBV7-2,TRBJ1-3,CASSLGISGNTIYF
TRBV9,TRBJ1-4,CASSPTGQGTREKLFF
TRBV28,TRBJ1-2,CASSLDRVGYGYTF
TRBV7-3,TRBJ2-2,CASSFSASWNGELFF
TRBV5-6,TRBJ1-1,CASSLLLSQINTEAFF
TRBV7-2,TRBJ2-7,CASSLGWTHSYEQYF
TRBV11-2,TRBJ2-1,CASSSSSLNEQFF
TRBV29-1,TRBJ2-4,CSARATRGRGENIQYF
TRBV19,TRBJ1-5,CASSIGGTGYQPQHF
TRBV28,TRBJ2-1,CASSERTGSNEQFF
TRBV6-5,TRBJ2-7,CASSPGQGIYEQYF
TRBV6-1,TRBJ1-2,CASSEGTDLGYTF
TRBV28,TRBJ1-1,CASSLRGENTEAFF
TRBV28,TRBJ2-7,CASSLSGGEQYF
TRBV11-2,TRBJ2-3,CASSLDRGTDTQYF
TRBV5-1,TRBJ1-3,CASSLGWGAAGNTIYF
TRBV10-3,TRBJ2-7,CAISESAAISYEQYF
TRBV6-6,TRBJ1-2,CASSYLTATDGYTF
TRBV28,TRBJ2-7,CASSLSAGNKLYEQYF
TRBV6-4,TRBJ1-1,CASSDGGGNTEAFF
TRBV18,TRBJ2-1,CASSPPSATSQFF
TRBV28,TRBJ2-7,CASSPPGDPLEQYF
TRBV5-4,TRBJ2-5,CASSLDRETQYF
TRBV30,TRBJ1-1,CAWRTRQGYTEAFF
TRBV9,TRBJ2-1,CASNRDAYNEQFF
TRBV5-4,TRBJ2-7,CASSLARLAGSEQYF
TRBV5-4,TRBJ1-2,CASSLLGQGARGYTF
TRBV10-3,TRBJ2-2,CAIRFGTGELFF
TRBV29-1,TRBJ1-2,CSVEVDRNYGYTF
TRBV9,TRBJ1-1,CASSSVSGRHTEAFF
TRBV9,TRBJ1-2,CASSRKRGQNYGYTF
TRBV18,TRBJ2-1,CASSPTGTGIAWEQFF
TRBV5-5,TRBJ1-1,CASSQDLMNTEAFF
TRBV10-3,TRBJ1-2,CAISGTGQGAFGYTF
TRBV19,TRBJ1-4,CASSIGTAPNEKLFF
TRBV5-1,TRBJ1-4,CASSLEGGMEKLFF
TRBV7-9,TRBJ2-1,CASSLGQPGDNEQFF
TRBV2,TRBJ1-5,CASSESQGYSNQPQHF
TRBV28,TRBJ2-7,CASTPRRVTVSEQYF
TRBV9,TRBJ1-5,CASSEGSNQPQHF
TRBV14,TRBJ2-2,CASSPVLGEGELFF
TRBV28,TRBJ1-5,CASSPPGGRGWPQHF
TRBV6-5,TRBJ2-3,CASSSLAGGGTDTQYF
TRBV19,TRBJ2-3,CASAGETDTQYF
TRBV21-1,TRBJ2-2,CASSKGTSGRTGELFF
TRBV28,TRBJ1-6,CASSTRANSPLHF